What follows is one T cell receptor (beta chain) and its context. The source of the sample is a study of OX40 agonist ivuxolimab in advanced cancers. Method: immunoSEQ multiplex PCR; TCRdb's copy keeps in-frame clones and lacks some. The sample contains tens of thousands of clones, around 84% of which appear only once. This CDR3 is built from 14 residues. Germline loops: CDR1 LNHNV, CDR2 YYDKDF (reference sequence). Trimming removed 0 bases from V and 2 bases from J, with 8 bases in between. This clonotype originated in an adult with an advanced solid tumor such as melanoma, head and neck, liver or kidney cancer. Material: CD4+ or CD8+ T cells sorted from blood, obtained in a trial of the OX40 agonist ivuxolimab. The J gene is TRBJ2-7, the V gene TRBV15, with D unclear. The CDR3 reads CATSRDLGTYEQYF. For the CDR3, the DNA is TGTGCCACCAGCAGAGATCTAGGGACCTACGAGCAGTACTTC.